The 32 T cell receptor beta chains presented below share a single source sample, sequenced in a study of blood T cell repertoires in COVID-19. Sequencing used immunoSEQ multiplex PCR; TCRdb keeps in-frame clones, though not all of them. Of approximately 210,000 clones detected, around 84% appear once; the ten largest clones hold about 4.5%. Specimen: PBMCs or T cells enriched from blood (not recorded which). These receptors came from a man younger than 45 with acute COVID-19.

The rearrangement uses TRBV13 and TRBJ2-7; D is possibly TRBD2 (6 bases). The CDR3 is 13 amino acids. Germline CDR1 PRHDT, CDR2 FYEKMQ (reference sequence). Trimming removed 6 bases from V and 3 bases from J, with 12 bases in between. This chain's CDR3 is CASRAGPDYEQYF. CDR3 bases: TGTGCCAGCAGGGCGGGGCCTGACTACGAGCAGTACTTC.

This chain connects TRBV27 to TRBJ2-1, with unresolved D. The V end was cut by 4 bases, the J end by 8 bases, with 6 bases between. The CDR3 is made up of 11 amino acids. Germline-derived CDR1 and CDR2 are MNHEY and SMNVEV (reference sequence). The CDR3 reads CASSWAYEQFF. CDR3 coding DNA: TGTGCCAGCAGTTGGGCCTATGAGCAGTTCTTC.

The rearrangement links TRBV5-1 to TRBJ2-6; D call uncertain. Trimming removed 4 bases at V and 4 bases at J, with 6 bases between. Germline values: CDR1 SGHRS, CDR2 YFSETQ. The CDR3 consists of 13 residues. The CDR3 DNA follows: TGCGCCAGCAGCCCCGAGGGGGCCAACGTCCTGACTTTC. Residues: CASSPEGANVLTF.

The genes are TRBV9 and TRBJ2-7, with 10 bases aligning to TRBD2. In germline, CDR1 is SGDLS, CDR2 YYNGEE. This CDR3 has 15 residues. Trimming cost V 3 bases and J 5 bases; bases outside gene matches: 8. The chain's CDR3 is CASSAGGLAAHEQYF. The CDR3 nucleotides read TGTGCCAGCAGCGCAGGCGGACTAGCGGCCCACGAGCAGTACTTC.

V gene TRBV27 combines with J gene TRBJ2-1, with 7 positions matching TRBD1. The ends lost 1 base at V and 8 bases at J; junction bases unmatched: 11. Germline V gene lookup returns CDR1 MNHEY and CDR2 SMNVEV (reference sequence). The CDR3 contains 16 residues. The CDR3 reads CASSLYTGVGIDEQFF. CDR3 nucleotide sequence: TGTGCCAGCAGTTTATACACAGGGGTTGGTATAGATGAGCAGTTCTTC.

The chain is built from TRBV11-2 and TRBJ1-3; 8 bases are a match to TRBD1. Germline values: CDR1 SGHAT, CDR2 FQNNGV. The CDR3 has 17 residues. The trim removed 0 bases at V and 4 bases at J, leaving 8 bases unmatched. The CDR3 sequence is CASSLERQGLLGNTIYF. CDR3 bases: TGTGCCAGCAGCTTAGAGAGACAGGGGCTATTAGGAAACACCATATATTTT.

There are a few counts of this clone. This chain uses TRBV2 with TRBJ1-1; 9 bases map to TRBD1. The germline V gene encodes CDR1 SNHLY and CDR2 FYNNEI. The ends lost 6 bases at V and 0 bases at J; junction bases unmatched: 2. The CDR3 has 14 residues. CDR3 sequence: CASRGTGMNTEAFF. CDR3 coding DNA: TGTGCCAGCAGGGGGACAGGGATGAACACTGAAGCTTTCTTT.

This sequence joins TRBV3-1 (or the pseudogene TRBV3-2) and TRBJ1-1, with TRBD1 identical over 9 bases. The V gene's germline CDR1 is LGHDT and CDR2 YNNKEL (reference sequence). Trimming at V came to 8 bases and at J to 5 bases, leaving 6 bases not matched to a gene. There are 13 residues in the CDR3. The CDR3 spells CASWRQGGTEAFF. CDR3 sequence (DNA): TGTGCCAGCTGGCGACAGGGGGGTACTGAAGCTTTCTTT.

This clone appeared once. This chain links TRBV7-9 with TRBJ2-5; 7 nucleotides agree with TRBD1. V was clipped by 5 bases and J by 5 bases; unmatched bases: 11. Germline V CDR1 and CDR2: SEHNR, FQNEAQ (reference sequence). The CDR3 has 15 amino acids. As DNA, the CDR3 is TGTGCCAGCAGCCACTCCACAGGGGTGAGCGAGACCCAGTACTTC. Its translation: CASSHSTGVSETQYF.

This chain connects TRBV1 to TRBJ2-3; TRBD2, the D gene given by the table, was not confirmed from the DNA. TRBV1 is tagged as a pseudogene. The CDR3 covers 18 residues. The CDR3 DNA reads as TGCACCAGCAGCTCCCATACACCGATTAGCGGAAGACCAGATACGCAGTATTTT. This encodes CTSSSHTPISGRPDTQYF.

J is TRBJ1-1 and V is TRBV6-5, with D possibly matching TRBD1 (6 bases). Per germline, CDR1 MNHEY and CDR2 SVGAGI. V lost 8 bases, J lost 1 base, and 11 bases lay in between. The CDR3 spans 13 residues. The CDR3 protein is CASGGGANTEAFF. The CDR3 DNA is TGTGCCAGCGGGGGGGGCGCGAACACTGAAGCTTTCTTT.

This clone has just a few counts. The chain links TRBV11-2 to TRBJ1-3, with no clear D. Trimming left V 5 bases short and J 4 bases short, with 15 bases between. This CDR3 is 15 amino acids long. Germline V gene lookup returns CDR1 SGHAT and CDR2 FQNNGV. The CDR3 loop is CASSAGWREGNTIYF. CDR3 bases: TGTGCCAGCAGCGCAGGTTGGCGCGAGGGAAACACCATATATTTT.

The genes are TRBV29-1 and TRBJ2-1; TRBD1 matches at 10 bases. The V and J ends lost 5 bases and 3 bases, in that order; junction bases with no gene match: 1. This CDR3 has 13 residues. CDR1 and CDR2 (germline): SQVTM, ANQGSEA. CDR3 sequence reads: CSVRTGGYNEQFF. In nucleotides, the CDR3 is TGCAGCGTTCGGACAGGGGGCTACAATGAGCAGTTCTTC.

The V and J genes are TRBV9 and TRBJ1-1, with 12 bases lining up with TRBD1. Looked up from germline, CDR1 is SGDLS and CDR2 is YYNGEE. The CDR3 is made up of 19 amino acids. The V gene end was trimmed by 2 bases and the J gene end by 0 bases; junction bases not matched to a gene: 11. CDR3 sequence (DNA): TGTGCCAGCAGCGTGGGATTCTTGGGGACAGGGGGCTTGAACACTGAAGCTTTCTTT. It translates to CASSVGFLGTGGLNTEAFF.

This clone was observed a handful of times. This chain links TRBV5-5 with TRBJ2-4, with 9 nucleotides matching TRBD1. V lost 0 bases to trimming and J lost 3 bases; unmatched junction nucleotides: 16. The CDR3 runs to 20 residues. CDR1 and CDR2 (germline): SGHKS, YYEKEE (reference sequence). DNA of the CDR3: TGTGCCAGCAGCTTGGTCTTCCGGGACAGGGTGTTGGTTGACAAAAACATTCAGTACTTC. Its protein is CASSLVFRDRVLVDKNIQYF.

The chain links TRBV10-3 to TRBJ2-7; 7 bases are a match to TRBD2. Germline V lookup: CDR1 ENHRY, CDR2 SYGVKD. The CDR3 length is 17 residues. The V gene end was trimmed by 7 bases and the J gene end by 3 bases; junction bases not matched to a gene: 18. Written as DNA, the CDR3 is TGTGCCATCAAAGCCCCAGGACTAGTCCGTCTTGGCTACGAGCAGTACTTC. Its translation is CAIKAPGLVRLGYEQYF.

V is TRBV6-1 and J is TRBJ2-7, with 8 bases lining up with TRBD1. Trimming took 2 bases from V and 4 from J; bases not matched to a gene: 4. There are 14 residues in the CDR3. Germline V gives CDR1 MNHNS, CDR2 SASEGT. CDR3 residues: CASSELTGGYEQYF. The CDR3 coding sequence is TGTGCCAGCAGTGAACTCACAGGGGGGTACGAGCAGTACTTC.

The CDR3 reads CASSNPGWNTEAFF. The CDR3 region has the DNA TGTGCCAGTAGTAATCCGGGGTGGAACACTGAAGCTTTCTTT. This chain joins TRBV19 and TRBJ1-1; no clear D. Looked up from germline, CDR1 is LNHDA and CDR2 is SQIVND (reference sequence). Trimming shortened V by 4 bases and J by 1 base, and 10 bases separated the two germline ends. This CDR3 comprises 14 residues.

The CDR3 region is CSVEQRDRGPGELFF. The CDR3 DNA sequence: TGCAGCGTTGAACAGCGCGACAGGGGGCCCGGGGAGCTGTTTTTT. The chain links TRBV29-1 to TRBJ2-2; the match to TRBD1 covers 10 bases. In germline, CDR1 is SQVTM, CDR2 ANQGSEA. The CDR3 contains 15 residues. V trimming: 2 bases; J trimming: 6 bases; junction bases outside the gene matches: 6.

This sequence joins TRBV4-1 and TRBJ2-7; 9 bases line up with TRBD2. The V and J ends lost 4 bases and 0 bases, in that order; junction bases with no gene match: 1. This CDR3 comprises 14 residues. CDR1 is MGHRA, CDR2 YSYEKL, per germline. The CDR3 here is CASSLSGSSYEQYF. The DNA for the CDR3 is TGCGCCAGCAGCCTTAGCGGGAGCTCCTACGAGCAGTACTTC.

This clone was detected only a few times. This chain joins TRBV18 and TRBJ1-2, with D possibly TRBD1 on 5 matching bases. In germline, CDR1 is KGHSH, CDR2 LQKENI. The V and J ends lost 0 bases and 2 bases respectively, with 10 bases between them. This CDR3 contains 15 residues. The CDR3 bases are TGTGCCAGCTCACCACCGTCCAGGGTCAACTATGGCTACACCTTC. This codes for CASSPPSRVNYGYTF.

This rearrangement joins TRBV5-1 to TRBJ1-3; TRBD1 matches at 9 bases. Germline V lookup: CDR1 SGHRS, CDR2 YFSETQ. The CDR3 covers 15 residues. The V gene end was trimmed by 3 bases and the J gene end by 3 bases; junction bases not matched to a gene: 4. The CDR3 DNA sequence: TGCGCCAGCAGCTCTGGACAGGGGTATGGAAACACCATATATTTT. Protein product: CASSSGQGYGNTIYF. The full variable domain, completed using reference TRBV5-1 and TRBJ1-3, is KAGVTQTPRYLIKTRGQQVTLSCSPISGHRSVSWYQQTPGQGLQFLFEYFSETQRNKGNFPGRFSGRQFSNSRSEMNVSTLELGDSALYLCASSSGQGYGNTIYFGEGSWLTVV.

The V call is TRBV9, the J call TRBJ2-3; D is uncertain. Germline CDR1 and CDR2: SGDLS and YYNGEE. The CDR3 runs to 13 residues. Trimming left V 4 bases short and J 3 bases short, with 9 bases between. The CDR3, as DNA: TGTGCCAGCAGCACTCGAGCAACAGATACGCAGTATTTT. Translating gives CASSTRATDTQYF. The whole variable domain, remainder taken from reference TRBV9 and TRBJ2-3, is DSGVTQTPKHLITATGQRVTLRCSPRSGDLSVYWYQQSLDQGLQFLIQYYNGEERAKGNILERFSAQQFPDLHSELNLSSLELGDSALYFCASSTRATDTQYFGPGTRLTVL.

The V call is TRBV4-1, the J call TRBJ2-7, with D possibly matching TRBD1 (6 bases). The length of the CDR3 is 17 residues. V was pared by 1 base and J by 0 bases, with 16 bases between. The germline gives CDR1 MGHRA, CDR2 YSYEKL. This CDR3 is CASSQAYNREISYEQYF. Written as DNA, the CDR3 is TGCGCCAGCAGCCAAGCCTACAACAGGGAAATCTCCTACGAGCAGTACTTC.

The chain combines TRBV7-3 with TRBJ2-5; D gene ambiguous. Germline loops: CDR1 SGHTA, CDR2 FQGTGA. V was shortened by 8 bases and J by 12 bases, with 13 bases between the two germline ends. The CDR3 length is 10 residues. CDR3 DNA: TGTGCCAGCGCGTTCGATAATGAGTACTTC. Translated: CASAFDNEYF.

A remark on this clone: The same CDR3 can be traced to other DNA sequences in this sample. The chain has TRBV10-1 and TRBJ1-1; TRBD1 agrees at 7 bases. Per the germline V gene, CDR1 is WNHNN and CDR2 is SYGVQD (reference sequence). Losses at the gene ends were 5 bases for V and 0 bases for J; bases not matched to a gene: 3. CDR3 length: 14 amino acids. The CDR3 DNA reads TGCGCCAGCAGTAGGGACAGTGTGAACACTGAAGCTTTCTTT. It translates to CASSRDSVNTEAFF.

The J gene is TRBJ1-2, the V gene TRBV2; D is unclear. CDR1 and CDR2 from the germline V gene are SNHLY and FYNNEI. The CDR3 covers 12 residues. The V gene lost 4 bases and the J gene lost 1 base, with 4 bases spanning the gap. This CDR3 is CASSAGNYGYTF. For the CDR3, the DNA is TGTGCCAGCAGTGCGGGTAACTATGGCTACACCTTC.

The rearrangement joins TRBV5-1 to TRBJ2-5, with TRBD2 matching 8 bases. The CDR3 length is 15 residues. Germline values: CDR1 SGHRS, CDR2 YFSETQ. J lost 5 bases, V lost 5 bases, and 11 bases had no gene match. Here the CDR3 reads CASSEGAGGRETQYF. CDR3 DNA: TGCGCCAGCAGTGAAGGGGCGGGGGGCCGGGAGACCCAGTACTTC.

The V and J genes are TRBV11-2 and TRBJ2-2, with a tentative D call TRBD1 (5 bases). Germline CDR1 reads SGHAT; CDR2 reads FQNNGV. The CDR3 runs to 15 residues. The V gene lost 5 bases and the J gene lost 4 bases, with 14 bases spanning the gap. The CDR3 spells CASSPIRQFTGELFF. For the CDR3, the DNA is TGTGCCAGCAGCCCTATTAGACAGTTCACCGGGGAGCTGTTTTTT.

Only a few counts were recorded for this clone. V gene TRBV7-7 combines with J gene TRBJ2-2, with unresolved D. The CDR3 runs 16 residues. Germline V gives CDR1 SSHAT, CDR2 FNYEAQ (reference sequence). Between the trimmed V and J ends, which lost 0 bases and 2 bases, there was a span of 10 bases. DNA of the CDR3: TGTGCCAGCAGCTTAGCAACATCCGTTAACACCGGGGAGCTGTTTTTT. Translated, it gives CASSLATSVNTGELFF. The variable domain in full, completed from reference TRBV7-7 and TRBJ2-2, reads GAGVSQSPRYKVTKRGQDVTLRCDPISSHATLYWYQQALGQGPEFLTYFNYEAQPDKSGLPSDRFSAERPEGSISTLTIQRTEQRDSAMYRCASSLATSVNTGELFFGEGSRLTVL.

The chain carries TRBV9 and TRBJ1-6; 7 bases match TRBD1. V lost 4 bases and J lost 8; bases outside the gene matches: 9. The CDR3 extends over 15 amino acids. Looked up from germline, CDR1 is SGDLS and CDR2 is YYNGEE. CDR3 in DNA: TGTGCCAGCAGCCCCTCGACAGGGTGGGATTCACCCCTCCACTTT. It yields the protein CASSPSTGWDSPLHF.

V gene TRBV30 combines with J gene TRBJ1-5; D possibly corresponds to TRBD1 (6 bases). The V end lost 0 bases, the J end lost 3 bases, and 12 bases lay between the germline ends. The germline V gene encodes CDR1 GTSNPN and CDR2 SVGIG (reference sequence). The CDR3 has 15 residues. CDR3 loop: CAWSVQGGNNQPQHF. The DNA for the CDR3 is TGTGCCTGGAGTGTACAAGGGGGTAACAATCAGCCCCAGCATTTT.